This T cell receptor (beta chain) was sequenced during a study of blood T cell repertoires in COVID-19. Sequencing was performed with immunoSEQ multiplex PCR; in TCRdb, only in-frame clones are kept and a portion is missing. The sample carries approximately 330,000 clones, 65% to 90% recorded once. Residents of under 25 US areas, aged about 18 to 100 years, made up the participants. The specimen sequenced was PBMCs or T cells enriched from blood (not recorded which). This TCR came from a woman between 40 and 50 years old with acute COVID-19.

DNA of the CDR3: TGTGCCAGCGCCCTGGACAACTCTGGAAACACCATATATTTT. Its protein product is CASALDNSGNTIYF. This chain uses TRBV7-2 with TRBJ1-3; possibly TRBD1 for D (5 bases). Germline V gene data show CDR1 as SGHTA and CDR2 as FQGNSA. The V end was cut by 8 bases, the J end by 0 bases, with 11 bases between. The length of the CDR3 is 14 residues.